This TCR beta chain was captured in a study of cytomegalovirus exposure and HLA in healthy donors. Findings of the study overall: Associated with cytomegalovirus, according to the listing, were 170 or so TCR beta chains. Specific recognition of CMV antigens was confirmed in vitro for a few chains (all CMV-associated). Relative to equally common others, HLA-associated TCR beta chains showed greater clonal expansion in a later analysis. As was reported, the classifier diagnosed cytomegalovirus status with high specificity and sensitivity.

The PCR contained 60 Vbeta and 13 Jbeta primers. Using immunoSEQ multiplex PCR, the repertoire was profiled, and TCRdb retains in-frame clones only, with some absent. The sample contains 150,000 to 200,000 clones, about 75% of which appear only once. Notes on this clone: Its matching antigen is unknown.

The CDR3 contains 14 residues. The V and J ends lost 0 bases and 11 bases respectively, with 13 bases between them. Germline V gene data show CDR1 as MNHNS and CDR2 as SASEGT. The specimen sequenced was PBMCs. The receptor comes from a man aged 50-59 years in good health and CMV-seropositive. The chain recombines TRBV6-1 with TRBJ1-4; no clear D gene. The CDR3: CASSEAQGGNKLFF. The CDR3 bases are TGTGCCAGCAGTGAAGCGCAAGGAGGGAACAAACTGTTTTTT.